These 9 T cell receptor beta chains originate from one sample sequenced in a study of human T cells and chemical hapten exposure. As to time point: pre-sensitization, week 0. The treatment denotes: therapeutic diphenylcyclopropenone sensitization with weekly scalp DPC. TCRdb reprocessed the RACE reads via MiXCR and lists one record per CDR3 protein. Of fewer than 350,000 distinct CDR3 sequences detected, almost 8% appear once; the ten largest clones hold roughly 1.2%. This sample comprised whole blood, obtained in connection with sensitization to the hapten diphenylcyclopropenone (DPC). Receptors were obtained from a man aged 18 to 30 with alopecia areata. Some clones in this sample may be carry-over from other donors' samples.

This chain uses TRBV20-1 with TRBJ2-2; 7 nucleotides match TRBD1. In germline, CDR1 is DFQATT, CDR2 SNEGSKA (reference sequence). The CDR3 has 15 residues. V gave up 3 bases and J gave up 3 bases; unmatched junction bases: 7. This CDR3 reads CSARANRGDTGELFF. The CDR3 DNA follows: TGCAGTGCTAGGGCTAACAGGGGCGACACCGGGGAGCTGTTTTTT.

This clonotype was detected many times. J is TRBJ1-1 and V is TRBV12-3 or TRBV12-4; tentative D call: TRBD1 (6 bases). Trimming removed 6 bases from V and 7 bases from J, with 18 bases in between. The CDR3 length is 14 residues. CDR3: CASRPPGQSDEAFF. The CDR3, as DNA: TGTGCCAGCAGACCCCCCGGACAGTCAGATGAAGCTTTCTTT.

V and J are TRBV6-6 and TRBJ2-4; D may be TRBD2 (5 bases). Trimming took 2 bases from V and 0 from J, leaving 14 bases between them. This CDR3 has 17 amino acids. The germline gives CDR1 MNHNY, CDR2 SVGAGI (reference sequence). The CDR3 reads CASSYPGVPLAKNIQYF. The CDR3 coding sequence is TGTGCCAGCAGTTACCCCGGGGTGCCACTAGCCAAAAACATTCAGTACTTC.

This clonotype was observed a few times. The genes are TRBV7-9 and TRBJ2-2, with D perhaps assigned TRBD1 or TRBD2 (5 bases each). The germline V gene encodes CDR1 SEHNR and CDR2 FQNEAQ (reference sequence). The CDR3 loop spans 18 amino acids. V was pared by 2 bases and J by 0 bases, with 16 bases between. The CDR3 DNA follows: TGTGCCAGCAGCTTACCCCTACCGAGGGACGCGAACACCGGGGAGCTGTTTTTT. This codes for CASSLPLPRDANTGELFF.

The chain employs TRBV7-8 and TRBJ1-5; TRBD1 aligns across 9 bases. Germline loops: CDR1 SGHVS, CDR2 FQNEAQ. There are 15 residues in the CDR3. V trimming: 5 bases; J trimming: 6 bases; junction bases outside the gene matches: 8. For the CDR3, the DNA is TGTGCCAGCAGCACAAGGGACAGGGTACGTCAGCCCCAGCATTTT. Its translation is CASSTRDRVRQPQHF.

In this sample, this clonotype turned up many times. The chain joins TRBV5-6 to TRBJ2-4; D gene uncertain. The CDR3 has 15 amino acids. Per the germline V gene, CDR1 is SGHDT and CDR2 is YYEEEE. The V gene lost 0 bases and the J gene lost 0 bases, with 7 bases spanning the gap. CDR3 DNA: TGTGCCAGCAGCTTGGACTTCAGAGCCAAAAACATTCAGTACTTC. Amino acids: CASSLDFRAKNIQYF.

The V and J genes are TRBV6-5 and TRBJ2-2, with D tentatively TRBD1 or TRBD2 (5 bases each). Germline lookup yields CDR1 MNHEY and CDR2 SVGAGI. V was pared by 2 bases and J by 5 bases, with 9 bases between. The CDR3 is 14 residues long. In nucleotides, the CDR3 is TGTGCCAGCAGTTACCGGGACCTTACCGGGGAGCTGTTTTTT. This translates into CASSYRDLTGELFF.

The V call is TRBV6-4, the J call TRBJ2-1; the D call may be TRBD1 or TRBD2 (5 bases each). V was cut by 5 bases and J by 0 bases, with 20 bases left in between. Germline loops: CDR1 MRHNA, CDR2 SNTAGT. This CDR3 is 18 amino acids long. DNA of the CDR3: TGTGCCAGCAGTCAGGACTTAGGGACCCTTAGCTCCTACAATGAGCAGTTCTTC. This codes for CASSQDLGTLSSYNEQFF.

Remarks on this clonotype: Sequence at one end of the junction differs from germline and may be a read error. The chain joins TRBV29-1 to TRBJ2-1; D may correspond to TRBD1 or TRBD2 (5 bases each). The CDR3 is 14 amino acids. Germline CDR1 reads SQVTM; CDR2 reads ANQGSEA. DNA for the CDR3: TGTAGCGTTGAAGCACCTAGATGGCAGGGTGAGCAGTTCTTC. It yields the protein CSVEAPRWQGEQFF.